The text below deals with one T cell receptor beta chain. Its antigen is as yet unknown. The PCR contained 60 Vbeta and 13 Jbeta primers. Data came from immunoSEQ multiplex PCR; TCRdb stores just in-frame clones and leaves some out. The table lists about 170,000 clones, around 86% of them singletons, with less than 2.5% in the top ten. These data belong to a study of cytomegalovirus exposure and HLA in healthy donors. Across the study: From 150 million to 200 million T cells, an earlier analysis saw approximately 120 million unique TCR beta sequences. Within an early data release were 65 million to 90 million unique TCRs drawn from HLA-typed donors.

The CDR3 loop spans 16 amino acids. Germline lookup yields CDR1 MRHNA and CDR2 SNTAGT. V lost 5 bases and J lost 2; bases outside the gene matches: 9. Study-level results: Some V segments could not be told apart, so they were left out, TRBV6-2 and TRBV6-3 among them.

Sequencing was carried out using PBMCs. The origin of this receptor is a male donor in good health and CMV-seronegative. The chain uses TRBV6-4 and TRBJ2-7; TRBD1 aligns across 10 bases. DNA of the CDR3: TGTGCCAGCAGTCGGGACAGGGGCCCTCCGACCTACGAGCAGTACTTC. Its protein is CASSRDRGPPTYEQYF.